The present T cell receptor (beta chain) was sequenced within a study of blood T cell repertoires in COVID-19. Study context: Samples of COVID-19 (acute and convalescent) were obtained from the United States, Italy and Spain.

Membership in each cohort depended on participant-reported clinical history. Germline-derived CDR1 and CDR2 are MDHEN and SYDVKM. The CDR3 consists of 15 residues. V lost 8 bases and J lost 6; bases outside the gene matches: 15. Assay used: immunoSEQ multiplex PCR; TCRdb lists only in-frame clones, some missing. There are more than 350,000 clones in the sample; approximately 90% occur only once, and about 1.4% lies in the top ten. The specimen sequenced was PBMCs or T cells enriched from blood (not recorded which). The chain links TRBV28 to TRBJ2-7, with 8 nucleotides matching TRBD2. This receptor was identified in a woman in her late teens or twenties who had been exposed to COVID-19. CDR3 DNA: TGTGCCAGCGGGGGAATAAGAGCGGGAGAGGTCGAGCAGTACTTC. This sequence encodes CASGGIRAGEVEQYF.